This paragraph reports one T cell receptor beta chain. Its antigen specificity is not known. No clone much larger than this one lies a single base away; base qualities are absent. The sample belongs to a study of shared T cell receptors in the human thymus (dated by TCRdb to the early 2020s). Background on the whole study: The study examined how self-reactive, shared T-cell receptor alpha chains are generated in the human thymus.

Trimming at the junction amounts to 3 bases on V and 1 base on J, and the germline ends lie 10 bases apart. Taken from the germline V gene (reference sequence), the CDR1 and CDR2 loops are GTSNPN and SVGIG. The CDR3, cysteine through phenylalanine, is 14 amino acids long. This entry keeps only the CDR3 DNA: 42 bases, framed from base 1. Library preparation was by the immunoSEQ multiplex PCR assay. TCRdb took over this immuneACCESS table, retaining in-frame rearrangements with V and J assigned. Such tables are incomplete; in checked studies, under half of the missing clones stem from an unresolved V gene, and the remainder is unexplained. Across this sample there are roughly 550,000 clones, with around 82% seen only once. Of the sample, around 0.012% is held by the ten largest clones. This sample was shared with a second study, whose subject was human thymus T cells. The second study also describes: In Finland, the donors were immunologically healthy infants who were having open corrective cardiac surgery for congenital heart defects. Thymus tissue was obtained as surgical resects removed during corrective cardiac surgery. Biased V and J gene segment usage appeared to be present in both thymic and peripheral blood repertoires. Highly overlapping thymic TCR repertoires among unrelated individuals were reported in the related research. The study described the TCR alpha and beta repertoires in roughly 8 infant thymus samples and a handful of matching peripheral blood samples. Donor ages ranged from about 6 to 244 days, and the cohort comprised roughly six male and a couple of female infants. Thymocytes were mechanically released from the tissue and were stored as pellets of roughly 9.5-34 million cells at -70 degrees C. A QIAsymphony instrument was used to extract genomic DNA from frozen cell pellets. Using the immunoSEQ multiplex PCR assay, the TCRB and TCRAD loci were amplified from a standardized quantity of quality-controlled genomic DNA. The amplicons covered the V(D)J region and were long enough to include the CDR3 and to identify the V and J genes. Amplicon sequencing was performed on an Illumina platform through the commercial immunoSEQ service. Primer bias and sequencing errors were corrected as previously described, and TCRAD and TCRB definitions were based on the IMGT database. immunoSEQ Analyzer 3.0 and VDJTools were used for repertoire analysis, which covered basic statistics, V/J segment usage, diversity estimates, rarefaction and pairwise overlap. To estimate diversity, the Chao1, ChaoE, Efron-Thisted, Shannon and inverse Simpson indices were applied, and diversity was also estimated on datasets down-sampled to the smallest sample. For repertoire overlap, CDR3 nucleotide sequence, V gene and J gene had to match strictly, and clustering was done by Jaccard-based multidimensional scaling. On average, thymus samples yielded about 810,000 unique TCRB clonotypes, whereas blood samples yielded about 80,000.

This chain is built from TRBV30 and TRBJ1-5; TRBD1 might be the D gene, on 5 matching bases. The TCR comes from a boy under two years old with a congenital heart defect. Donor details come from another sample of the same person, matched by shared clones. The sequenced material came from thymocytes. The CDR3 reads CAWSRRTSNQPQHF. In nucleotides, the sequence is TGTGCCTGGAGCCGTAGGACAAGCAATCAGCCCCAGCATTTT.